This TCR beta chain was obtained from a study of CD8 T cells in ankylosing spondylitis. V shed 0 bases, J shed 3 bases, and the junction held 6 bases outside the gene matches. CDR1 is DFQATT and CDR2 is SNEGSKA in the germline V gene (reference sequence). CDR3 size: 15 residues. To note about this clonotype: The target antigen is unknown.

It was by quantitative 5'-RACE with molecular barcodes that TCR beta libraries were made. TCRdb fed the 5' RACE reads into MiXCR, producing one record per CDR3 protein. The sample includes under 550,000 distinct CDR3 sequences, about 25% of them seen just once. Study-level results: Earlier reports found some motif variants in synovial fluid and blood in reactive arthritis. Clones linked with disease were CD8+ and fairly uncommon in the peripheral blood. It appeared that ankylosing spondylitis blood was characterized by a TCR beta motif of fewer than ten highly homologous variants. The clones that were linked to disease were reported to be significantly enriched in matched synovial fluid samples from ankylosing spondylitis patients.

The receptor was isolated from a male donor with ankylosing spondylitis. J is TRBJ2-7 and V is TRBV20-1; 9 bases map to TRBD1. The sample was blood, either unsorted or a sorted T cell fraction (not recorded which). The CDR3 here is CSARDPGTGNYEQYF. The CDR3 nucleotides are TGCAGTGCTAGAGATCCCGGGACAGGGAACTACGAGCAGTACTTC.